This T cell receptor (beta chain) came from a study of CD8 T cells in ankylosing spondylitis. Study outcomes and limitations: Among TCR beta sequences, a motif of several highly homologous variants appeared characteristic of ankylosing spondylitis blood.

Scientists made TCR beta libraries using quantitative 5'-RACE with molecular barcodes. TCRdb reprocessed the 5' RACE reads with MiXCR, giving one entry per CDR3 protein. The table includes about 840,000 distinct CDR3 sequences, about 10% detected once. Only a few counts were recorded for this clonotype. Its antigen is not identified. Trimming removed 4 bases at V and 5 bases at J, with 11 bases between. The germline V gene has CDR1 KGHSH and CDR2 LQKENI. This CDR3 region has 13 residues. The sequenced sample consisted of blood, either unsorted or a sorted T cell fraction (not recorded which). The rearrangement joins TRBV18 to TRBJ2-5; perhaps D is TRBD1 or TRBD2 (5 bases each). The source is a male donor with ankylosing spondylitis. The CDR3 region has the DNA TGTGCCAGCTCACAGGGGACCTCCGAGACCCAGTACTTC. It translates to CASSQGTSETQYF. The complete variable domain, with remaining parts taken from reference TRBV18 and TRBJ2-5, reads NAGVMQNPRHLVRRRGQEARLRCSPMKGHSHVYWYRQLPEEGLKFMVYLQKENIIDESGMPKERFSAEFPKEGPSILRIQQVVRGDSAAYFCASSQGTSETQYFGPGTRLLVL.